The clone carrying this TCR beta chain was observed a handful of times. Antigen specificity is unknown. This sample was taken from a study of blood T cells in healthy people across ages. Broader study findings: It was not known whether donors were CMV positive (a possible confounder of expanded clonotype changes).

Per the germline V gene, CDR1 is MNHNS and CDR2 is SASEGT. This CDR3 spans 16 amino acids. Per sample, a minimum of 6 million PBMCs were isolated. Combining a sample-barcoded 5' primer with a J-beta primer mix, a second PCR ran for about 7 to 12 cycles. Each CDR3 protein is one row after TCRdb ran MiXCR on the 5' RACE reads. This table has around 800,000 distinct CDR3 sequences, around 25% appearing once. The same sample was also used in a study of T cells of mothers and their children. That source adds: In the second PCR, M1S primer introduced barcodes and 2-4 random bases.

This clonotype originated in a boy aged 10-17 years in good health. Sequenced input: blood. This chain uses TRBV6-1 with TRBJ2-7, with 13 bases lining up with TRBD2. The better agreement between TRBJ2-1 and the DNA end casts doubt on the J call. Here the CDR3 DNA reads TGTGCCAGCAGTGAAGGGGGACTAGCGGGGTGGGATGAGCAGTTCTTC. Its translation: CASSEGGLAGWDEQFF.